This is a list of T cell receptor beta chains from one sample in a study of blood T cell repertoires in COVID-19. The repertoire was sequenced with immunoSEQ multiplex PCR; TCRdb's copy has only in-frame clones and lacks some. This sample has hundreds of thousands of clones, with 85% to 90% found just once. The material sequenced was peripheral blood. These receptors all stem from a woman aged 45 to 65 with active or convalescent COVID-19. CDR3s include the opening cysteine and the closing phenylalanine or tryptophan. The order of the fields is J gene, V gene, D gene, CDR3 length, clone size, CDR3 protein, CDR3 DNA. D genes are given only for firm matches. For some rows the clone size is stated as once, few or many, or as a class when expanded; others skip it.

TRBJ2-2 | TRBV28 | TRBD2 | 16 | . | CASSSSRGSKTGELFF | TGTGCCAGCAGTTCCTCCCGCGGGAGCAAGACCGGGGAGCTGTTTTTT
TRBJ2-1 | TRBV7-2 | TRBD2 | 15 | . | CASSPRTSGSLKQFF | TGTGCCAGCAGCCCGAGGACTAGCGGGAGTCTGAAGCAGTTCTTC
TRBJ2-1 | TRBV7-8 | . | 14 | once | CASSRTGRGNEQFF | TGTGCCAGCAGCCGCACGGGGAGAGGCAATGAGCAGTTCTTC
TRBJ2-2 | TRBV4-2 | TRBD2 | 17 | . | CASSPRLAGKGTGELFF | TGTGCCAGCAGCCCGAGACTAGCGGGCAAGGGCACCGGGGAGCTGTTTTTT
TRBJ1-2 | TRBV28 | TRBD1 | 14 | once | CASSYAGTGNGYTF | TGTGCCAGCAGTTACGCCGGGACAGGGAACGGCTACACCTTC
TRBJ2-7 | TRBV19 | TRBD1 | 13 | . | CASRTTGGDEQYF | TGTGCCAGTAGGACAACAGGGGGAGACGAGCAGTACTTC
TRBJ2-7 | TRBV9 | TRBD1 | 13 | once | CASSATGEDEQYF | TGTGCCAGCAGCGCGACAGGGGAGGACGAGCAGTACTTC
TRBJ2-3 | TRBV27 | . | 15 | . | CASSLKSVGTDTQYF | TGTGCCAGCAGTTTGAAGAGTGTCGGCACAGATACGCAGTATTTT
TRBJ1-1 | TRBV3-1/TRBV3-2 | TRBD1 | 14 | . | CASSRAGGQTEAFF | TGTGCCAGCAGCCGGGCGGGGGGACAGACTGAAGCTTTCTTT
TRBJ1-6 | TRBV7-2 | . | 15 | . | CASSPVSSYNSPLHF | TGTGCCAGCAGCCCCGTGAGTTCCTATAATTCACCCCTCCACTTT
TRBJ2-2 | TRBV7-3 | . | 12 | . | CASSSMGEELFF | TGTGCCAGCAGCTCAATGGGCGAGGAGCTGTTTTTT
TRBJ2-5 | TRBV9 | . | 15 | few | CASSVGREATRTQYF | TGTGCCAGCAGCGTAGGAAGGGAGGCTACGAGGACCCAGTACTTC
TRBJ1-2 | TRBV7-2 | TRBD1 | 14 | . | CASTTGGLNYGYTF | TGTGCCAGCACCACAGGGGGCCTAAACTATGGCTACACCTTC
TRBJ1-1 | TRBV19 | . | 15 | . | CASKGGSGVDTEAFF | TGTGCCAGTAAAGGCGGGTCGGGAGTCGACACTGAAGCTTTCTTT
TRBJ1-2 | TRBV10-3 | TRBD1 | 14 | . | CAISSTGDFDGYTF | TGTGCCATCAGTTCTACAGGGGATTTTGACGGCTACACCTTC
TRBJ2-7 | TRBV5-8 | . | 12 | . | CASSSQGFEQYF | TGTGCCAGCAGCTCTCAGGGTTTCGAGCAGTACTTC
TRBJ1-5 | TRBV4-3 | . | 15 | . | CASSQDKTGNQPQHF | TGCGCCAGCAGCCAAGATAAGACAGGCAATCAGCCCCAGCATTTT
TRBJ1-5 | TRBV6-2/TRBV6-3 | TRBD1 | 16 | . | CASSFRWTGGYQPQHF | TGTGCCAGCAGTTTCCGTTGGACAGGGGGATATCAGCCCCAGCATTTT
TRBJ1-5 | TRBV6-1 | . | 16 | once | CASSEGWAGSNQPQHF | TGTGCCAGCAGTGAAGGATGGGCCGGTAGCAATCAGCCCCAGCATTTT
TRBJ2-5 | TRBV11-2 | . | 14 | . | CASRGGGPTETQYF | TGTGCCAGCAGAGGGGGGGGGCCAACGGAGACCCAGTACTTC
TRBJ2-7 | TRBV18 | . | 14 | . | CASSRYRDDYEQYF | TGTGCCAGCTCAAGATACAGGGACGACTACGAGCAGTACTTC
TRBJ2-3 | TRBV7-2 | TRBD1 | 15 | . | CASSPGQGATDTQYF | TGTGCCAGCAGCCCGGGACAGGGCGCCACAGATACGCAGTATTTT
TRBJ2-7 | TRBV7-9 | TRBD1 | 13 | . | CASSRTGANEQYF | TGTGCCAGCAGCCGGACAGGGGCCAACGAGCAGTACTTC
TRBJ2-7 | TRBV7-8 | TRBD1 | 14 | . | CASSLAETGEEQYF | TGTGCCAGCAGCTTAGCGGAGACAGGGGAAGAGCAGTACTTC
TRBJ2-4 | TRBV7-8 | . | 17 | . | CASSLGGTSVAKNIQYF | TGTGCCAGCAGCTTAGGGGGGACATCCGTAGCCAAAAACATTCAGTACTTC
TRBJ1-1 | TRBV5-6 | . | 13 | . | CASSSPKPGEAFF | TGTGCCAGCAGCTCGCCTAAACCGGGAGAAGCTTTCTTT
TRBJ2-1 | TRBV4-3 | . | 15 | . | CASSPRDNRHDEQFF | TGCGCCAGCAGCCCCCGGGACAATCGGCACGATGAGCAGTTCTTC
TRBJ1-3 | TRBV28 | . | 13 | few | CASSAGDRNTIYF | TGTGCCAGCAGTGCAGGGGATAGAAACACCATATATTTT
TRBJ1-3 | TRBV27 | TRBD1 | 15 | . | CASSLGQGNGNTIYF | TGTGCCAGCAGTCTGGGACAGGGGAATGGAAACACCATATATTTT
TRBJ1-1 | TRBV7-9 | . | 14 | . | CASSLGAANTEAFF | TGTGCCAGCAGCTTAGGGGCAGCGAACACTGAAGCTTTCTTT
TRBJ1-2 | TRBV29-1 | . | 16 | . | CSVERVQGEPSYGYTF | TGCAGCGTTGAAAGGGTGCAAGGGGAACCTAGCTATGGCTACACCTTC
TRBJ2-7 | TRBV28 | TRBD1 | 17 | . | CASSLPTPSGQGHEQYF | TGTGCCAGCAGTTTACCCACACCGAGTGGACAGGGCCACGAGCAGTACTTC
TRBJ2-5 | TRBV3-1/TRBV3-2 | TRBD2 | 15 | . | CASSHPSGGGETQYF | TGTGCCAGCAGCCACCCTAGCGGGGGGGGAGAGACCCAGTACTTC
TRBJ2-1 | TRBV27 | TRBD2 | 17 | . | CASSLSAAGGPFYEQFF | TGTGCCAGCAGTTTATCGGCGGCGGGAGGGCCGTTTTATGAGCAGTTCTTC
TRBJ1-5 | TRBV4-3 | . | 14 | . | CASSQRGGNQPQHF | TGCGCCAGCAGCCAAAGGGGTGGCAATCAGCCCCAGCATTTT
TRBJ2-7 | TRBV12-5 | TRBD1 | 15 | . | CASGLATGTAYEQYF | TGTGCTAGTGGTTTGGCCACCGGGACAGCATACGAGCAGTACTTC
TRBJ2-7 | TRBV28 | . | 18 | . | CASSLMPSERPGSYEQYF | TGTGCCAGCAGTTTAATGCCTTCCGAGAGACCCGGGTCTTACGAGCAGTACTTC
TRBJ2-7 | TRBV4-1 | . | 16 | . | CASSQVPGVGSYEQYF | TGCGCCAGCAGCCAAGTTCCAGGGGTAGGCTCCTACGAGCAGTACTTC
TRBJ2-1 | TRBV27 | . | 15 | . | CASRMGAEVPNEQFF | TGTGCCAGCAGAATGGGAGCGGAAGTCCCCAATGAGCAGTTCTTC
TRBJ1-2 | TRBV28 | TRBD1 | 12 | . | CATLDRAGGYTF | TGTGCCACCCTGGACAGGGCCGGTGGCTACACCTTC
TRBJ2-7 | TRBV6-2/TRBV6-3 | . | 14 | . | CASSYSASIYEQYF | TGTGCCAGCAGTTACTCGGCCTCCATCTACGAGCAGTACTTC
TRBJ1-2 | TRBV5-4 | TRBD1 | 15 | . | CASSLGSWDSGGYTF | TGTGCCAGCAGCTTGGGATCCTGGGACAGCGGTGGCTACACCTTC